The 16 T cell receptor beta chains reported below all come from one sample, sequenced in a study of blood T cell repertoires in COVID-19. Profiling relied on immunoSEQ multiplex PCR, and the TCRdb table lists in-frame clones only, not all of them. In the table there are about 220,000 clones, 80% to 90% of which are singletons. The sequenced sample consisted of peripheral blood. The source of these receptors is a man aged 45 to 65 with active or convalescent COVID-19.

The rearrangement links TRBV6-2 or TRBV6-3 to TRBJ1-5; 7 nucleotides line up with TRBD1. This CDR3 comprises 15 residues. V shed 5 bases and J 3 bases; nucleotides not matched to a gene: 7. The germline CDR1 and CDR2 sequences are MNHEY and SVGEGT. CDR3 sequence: CASSPEGQLNQPQHF. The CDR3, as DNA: TGTGCCAGCAGTCCCGAGGGACAGCTCAATCAGCCCCAGCATTTT.

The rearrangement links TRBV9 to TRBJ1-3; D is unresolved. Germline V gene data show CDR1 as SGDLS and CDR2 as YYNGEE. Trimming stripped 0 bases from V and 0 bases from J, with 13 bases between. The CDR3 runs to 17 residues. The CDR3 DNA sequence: TGTGCCAGCAGCGTAGCGGCCAGACTGAACTCTGGAAACACCATATATTTT. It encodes CASSVAARLNSGNTIYF. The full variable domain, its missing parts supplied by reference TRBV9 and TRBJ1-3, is DSGVTQTPKHLITATGQRVTLRCSPRSGDLSVYWYQQSLDQGLQFLIQYYNGEERAKGNILERFSAQQFPDLHSELNLSSLELGDSALYFCASSVAARLNSGNTIYFGEGSWLTVV.

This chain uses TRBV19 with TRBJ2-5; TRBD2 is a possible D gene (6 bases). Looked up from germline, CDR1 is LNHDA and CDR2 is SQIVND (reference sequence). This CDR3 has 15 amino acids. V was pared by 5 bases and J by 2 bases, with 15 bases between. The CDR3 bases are TGTGCCAGTAGTCAATCCGGGACTGTACAAGAGACCCAGTACTTC. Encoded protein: CASSQSGTVQETQYF.

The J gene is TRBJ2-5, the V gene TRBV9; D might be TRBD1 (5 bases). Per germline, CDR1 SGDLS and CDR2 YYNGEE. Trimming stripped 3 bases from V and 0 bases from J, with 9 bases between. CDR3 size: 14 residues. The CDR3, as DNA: TGTGCCAGCAGCGCTCGACAGTACCAAGAGACCCAGTACTTC. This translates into CASSARQYQETQYF.

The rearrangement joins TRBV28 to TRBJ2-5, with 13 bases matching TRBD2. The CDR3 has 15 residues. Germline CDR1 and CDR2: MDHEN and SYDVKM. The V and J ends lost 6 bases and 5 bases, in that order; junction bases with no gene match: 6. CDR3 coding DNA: TGTGCCAGCAGACTAGCGGGAGGGCCTAAGGAGACCCAGTACTTC. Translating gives CASRLAGGPKETQYF.

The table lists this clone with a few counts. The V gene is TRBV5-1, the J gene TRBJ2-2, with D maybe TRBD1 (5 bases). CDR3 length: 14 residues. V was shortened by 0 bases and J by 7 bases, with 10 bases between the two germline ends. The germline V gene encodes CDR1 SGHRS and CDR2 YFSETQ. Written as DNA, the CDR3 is TGCGCCAGCAGCTTGGAACAGGTTATCGGGGAGCTGTTTTTT. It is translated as CASSLEQVIGELFF.

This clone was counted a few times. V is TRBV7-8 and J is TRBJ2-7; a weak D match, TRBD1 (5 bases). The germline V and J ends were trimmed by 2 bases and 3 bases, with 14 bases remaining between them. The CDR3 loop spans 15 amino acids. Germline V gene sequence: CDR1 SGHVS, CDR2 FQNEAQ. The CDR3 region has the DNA TGTGCCAGCAGCTTACTCGAAAAGGGGATCTACGAGCAGTACGTC. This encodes CASSLLEKGIYEQYV.

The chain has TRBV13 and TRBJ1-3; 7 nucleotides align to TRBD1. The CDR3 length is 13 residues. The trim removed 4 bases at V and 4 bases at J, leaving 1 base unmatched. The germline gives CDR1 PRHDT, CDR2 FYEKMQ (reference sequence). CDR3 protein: CASSSTGGNTIYF. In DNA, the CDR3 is TGTGCCAGCAGCTCGACAGGGGGAAACACCATATATTTT.

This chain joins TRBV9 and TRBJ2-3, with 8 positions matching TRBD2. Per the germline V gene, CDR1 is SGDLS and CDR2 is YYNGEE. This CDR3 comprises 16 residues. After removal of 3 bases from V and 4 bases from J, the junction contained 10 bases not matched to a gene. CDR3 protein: CASSGGTRSIADTQYF. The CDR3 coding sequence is TGTGCCAGCAGCGGGGGGACTAGGTCGATTGCAGATACGCAGTATTTT. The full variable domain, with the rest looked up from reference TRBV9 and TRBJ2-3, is DSGVTQTPKHLITATGQRVTLRCSPRSGDLSVYWYQQSLDQGLQFLIQYYNGEERAKGNILERFSAQQFPDLHSELNLSSLELGDSALYFCASSGGTRSIADTQYFGPGTRLTVL.

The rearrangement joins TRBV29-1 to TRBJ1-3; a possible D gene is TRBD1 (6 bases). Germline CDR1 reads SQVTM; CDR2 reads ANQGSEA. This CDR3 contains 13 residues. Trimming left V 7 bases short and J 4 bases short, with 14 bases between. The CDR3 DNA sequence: TGCAGCGCTCGAAGGGGGGGCGGAAACACCATATATTTT. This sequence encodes CSARRGGGNTIYF. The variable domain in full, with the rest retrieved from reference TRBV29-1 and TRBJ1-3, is SAVISQKPSRDICQRGTSLTIQCQVDSQVTMMFWYRQQPGQSLTLIATANQGSEATYESGFVIDKFPISRPNLTFSTLTVSNMSPEDSSIYLCSARRGGGNTIYFGEGSWLTVV.

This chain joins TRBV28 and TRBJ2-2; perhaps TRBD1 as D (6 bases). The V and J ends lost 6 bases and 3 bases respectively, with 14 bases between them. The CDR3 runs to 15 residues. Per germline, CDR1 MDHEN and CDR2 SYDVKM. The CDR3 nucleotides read TGTGCCAGCAGGACAACAGGGATGCACACCGGGGAGCTGTTTTTT. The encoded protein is CASRTTGMHTGELFF.

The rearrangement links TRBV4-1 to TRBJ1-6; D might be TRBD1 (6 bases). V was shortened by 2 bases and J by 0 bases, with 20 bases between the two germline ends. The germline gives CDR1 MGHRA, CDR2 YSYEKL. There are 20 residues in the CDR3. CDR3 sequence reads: CASSQFWPLGASSYNSPLHF. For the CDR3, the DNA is TGCGCCAGCAGCCAATTTTGGCCTCTGGGGGCGAGCTCCTATAATTCACCCCTCCACTTT.

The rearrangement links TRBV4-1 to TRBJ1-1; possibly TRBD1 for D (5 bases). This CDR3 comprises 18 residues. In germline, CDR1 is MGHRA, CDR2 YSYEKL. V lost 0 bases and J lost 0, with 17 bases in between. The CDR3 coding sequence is TGCGCCAGCAGCCAAGAACGTGGAGGGGTTTGGATGAACACTGAAGCTTTCTTT. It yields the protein CASSQERGGVWMNTEAFF.

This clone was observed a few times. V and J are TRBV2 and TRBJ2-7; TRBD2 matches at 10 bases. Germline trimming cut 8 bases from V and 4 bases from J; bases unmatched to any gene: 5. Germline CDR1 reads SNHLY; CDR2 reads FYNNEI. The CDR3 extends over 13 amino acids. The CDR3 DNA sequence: TGTGCCAGCGAGAGCGGGAGGGGTTACGAGCAGTACTTC. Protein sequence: CASESGRGYEQYF.

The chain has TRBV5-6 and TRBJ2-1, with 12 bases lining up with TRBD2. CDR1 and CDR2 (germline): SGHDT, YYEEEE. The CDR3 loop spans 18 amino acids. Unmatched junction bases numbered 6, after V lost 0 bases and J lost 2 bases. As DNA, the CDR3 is TGTGCCAGCAGCTTGGGACTAGCGGGAGCCCAGACCTACAATGAGCAGTTCTTC. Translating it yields CASSLGLAGAQTYNEQFF.

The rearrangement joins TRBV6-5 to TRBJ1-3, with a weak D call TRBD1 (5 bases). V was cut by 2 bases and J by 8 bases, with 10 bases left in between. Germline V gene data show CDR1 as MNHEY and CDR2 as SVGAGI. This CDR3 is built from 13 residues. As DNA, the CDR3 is TGTGCCAGCAGTTACCGGGGAGGGGACACCATATATTTT. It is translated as CASSYRGGDTIYF.